These T cell receptor beta chains were read from a single sample in a study of blood T cell repertoires in COVID-19. Clones were sequenced by immunoSEQ multiplex PCR, and TCRdb holds only the in-frame ones, with some missing. The data show about 350,000 clones, approximately 89% seen once. Sequences were obtained from peripheral blood. The receptors originated from an older woman with COVID-19, enrolled during active disease. Each CDR3 is given with its conserved first and last residue. The D gene is left open where the match is weak. Expanded clones are given a class, and other clones once, few, many or no size at all.

v_gene	j_gene	len	d_gene	abundance	CDR3nt	CDR3aa
TRBV7-9	TRBJ1-4	15	NA	NA	TGTGCCAGCAGCTTCCCCAGTACAACTAATGAAAAACTGTTTTTT	CASSFPSTTNEKLFF
TRBV5-6	TRBJ2-6	19	NA	NA	TGTGCCAGCAGCGGACCTTGGACAAGGACAAACTCTGGGGCCAACGTCCTGACTTTC	CASSGPWTRTNSGANVLTF
TRBV29-1	TRBJ1-2	13	TRBD1	few	TGCAGCGTTGATACAGGGGGCCGCGATGGCTACACCTTC	CSVDTGGRDGYTF
TRBV7-9	TRBJ1-1	15	NA	NA	TGTGCCAGCAGCTTAGCCAGGAGGGGAGACACTGAAGCTTTCTTT	CASSLARRGDTEAFF
TRBV5-1	TRBJ1-1	17	TRBD1	once	TGCGCCAGCAGCTCCCGGGACAGGGCAGGTTTGGGCACTGAAGCTTTCTTT	CASSSRDRAGLGTEAFF
TRBV29-1	TRBJ1-4	17	TRBD1	NA	TGCAGCGAAATCACCGGGACAGGAAAAGCAACTAATGAAAAACTGTTTTTT	CSEITGTGKATNEKLFF
TRBV6-2/TRBV6-3	TRBJ2-7	13	NA	NA	TGTGCCAGCAGTCCCGGGGAACGTTACGAGCAGTACTTC	CASSPGERYEQYF
TRBV27	TRBJ1-1	13	TRBD1	NA	TGTGCCAGCAGGCCGGGACAGGGGGCTGAAGCTTTCTTT	CASRPGQGAEAFF
TRBV19	TRBJ1-2	14	NA	NA	TGTGCCAGTAGCGTACAGGGAAGGAACTATGGCTACACCTTC	CASSVQGRNYGYTF
TRBV28	TRBJ2-7	14	TRBD2	NA	TGTGCCAGCAGTTTGGGGGCTAGCGGGGGGGCCGCGTACTTC	CASSLGASGGAAYF
TRBV21-1	TRBJ1-5	15	NA	NA	TGTGCCAGCAGCAAAGGGTCTTCCGGGGATCAGCCCCAGCATTTT	CASSKGSSGDQPQHF
TRBV18	TRBJ1-2	15	TRBD1	few	TGTGCCAGCTCACCGGATCGAACAGGGGACTATGGCTACACCTTC	CASSPDRTGDYGYTF
TRBV6-2/TRBV6-3	TRBJ2-1	14	NA	NA	TGTGCCAGCAGTTCACTGGTGGGGGGCAATGAGCAGTTCTTC	CASSSLVGGNEQFF
TRBV19	TRBJ1-1	15	TRBD1	NA	TGTGCCAGTAGTCACGACAGGGGACCGAACACTGAAGCTTTCTTT	CASSHDRGPNTEAFF
TRBV7-9	TRBJ1-3	16	NA	NA	TGTGCCAGCAGCTCCCAGGGAACCAGCTCTGGAAACACCATATATTTT	CASSSQGTSSGNTIYF
TRBV29-1	TRBJ1-2	14	NA	NA	TGCAGCGTCCTCCCACGGACACTAAACTATGGCTACACCTTC	CSVLPRTLNYGYTF
TRBV12-3/TRBV12-4	TRBJ1-2	13	NA	few	TGTGCCAGCAGTTTAGGGACTGGCTATGGCTACACCTTC	CASSLGTGYGYTF
TRBV19	TRBJ1-2	15	NA	NA	TGTGCCAGTAGTTCGCCCCGGCAGGGGAAATATGGCTACACCTTC	CASSSPRQGKYGYTF
TRBV5-1	TRBJ1-2	14	TRBD1	NA	TGCGCCAGCAGCGTAGGACAGGGAATGGGTGGCTACACCTTC	CASSVGQGMGGYTF
TRBV18	TRBJ2-7	12	NA	NA	TGTGCCAGCTCTTCAGGGCTTGGCGAGCAGTACTTC	CASSSGLGEQYF
TRBV6-2/TRBV6-3	TRBJ1-2	13	NA	NA	TGTGCCAGCAGTACGAAACAGAGCTATGGCTACACCTTC	CASSTKQSYGYTF
TRBV11-2	TRBJ1-2	16	NA	few	TGTGCCAGCAGCTTAGACCCAATCCGAGCGCCTTATGGCTACACCTTC	CASSLDPIRAPYGYTF
TRBV7-8	TRBJ2-2	16	TRBD1	NA	TGTGCCAGCAGCCCCCGGACAGGGGAGAGCACCGGGGAGCTGTTTTTT	CASSPRTGESTGELFF
TRBV6-5	TRBJ1-2	16	TRBD1	NA	TGTGCCAGCAGTTTTTACAGGACAGGGCTTCACTATGGCTACACCTTC	CASSFYRTGLHYGYTF
TRBV19	TRBJ1-2	14	NA	NA	TGTGCCAGTAGTATAATCGTCAGGGAAGTTGGCTACACCTTC	CASSIIVREVGYTF
TRBV7-9	TRBJ2-3	15	TRBD2	NA	TGTGCCAGCAGCTCCCAGCGGGGGGTCTCAGATACGCAGTATTTT	CASSSQRGVSDTQYF
TRBV12-5	TRBJ1-1	15	NA	NA	TGTGCTAGTGGTTTGGTGGACAGCGGGAACACTGAAGCTTTCTTT	CASGLVDSGNTEAFF
TRBV7-2	TRBJ2-2	13	NA	NA	TGTGCCAGCAGACTCTCGGGGACCGGGGAGCTGTTTTTT	CASRLSGTGELFF
TRBV9	TRBJ2-5	17	TRBD2	NA	TGTGCCAGCAGCGTAGCATTTATTAGCGGGGGAGGGGAGACCCAGTACTTC	CASSVAFISGGGETQYF
TRBV19	TRBJ1-2	15	NA	NA	TGTGCCAGTAGCACCCCGACGAGGCGTGGCTATGGCTACACCTTC	CASSTPTRRGYGYTF
TRBV30	TRBJ1-1	15	NA	NA	TGTGCCTGGAGAAATAAAGGAAGCGGGAACACTGAAGCTTTCTTT	CAWRNKGSGNTEAFF
TRBV6-1	TRBJ1-6	14	NA	NA	TGTGCCAGCAGTGAAGGGGGAGGGAATTCACCCCTCCACTTT	CASSEGGGNSPLHF
TRBV6-6	TRBJ2-1	15	TRBD2	NA	TGTGCCAGCACCCCTACTAGCGGGATTAGCAATGAGCAGTTCTTC	CASTPTSGISNEQFF
TRBV6-5	TRBJ1-2	14	NA	NA	TGTGCCAGCAGTTCGGGCAGGGGACGGCAGGGCTACACCTTC	CASSSGRGRQGYTF
TRBV5-1	TRBJ2-1	18	TRBD1	NA	TGCGCCAGCAGCTTAGGGACAGGGGGGCTTACCTCCTACAATGAGCAGTTCTTC	CASSLGTGGLTSYNEQFF
TRBV28	TRBJ1-2	15	NA	NA	TGTGCCAGCAGTTCTCCGTCTCTAGCTAACTATGGCTACGCCTTC	CASSSPSLANYGYAF
TRBV11-2	TRBJ2-7	14	TRBD2	NA	TGTGCCAGCATGGACCGGGGGGGTCCCTACGAGCAGTACTTC	CASMDRGGPYEQYF